The 15 T cell receptor beta chains below all came from one sample that was sequenced in a study of T cells in Graves' hyperthyroidism and ophthalmopathy. The source material, RNA transcripts, was used to amplify TCR beta CDR3 regions. TCR CDR3 underwent first-round RT-PCR with the HTBI primer set. TCRdb called the multiplex PCR reads again in MiXCR, with one record for every CDR3 protein. The sample carries around 700,000 distinct CDR3 sequences, roughly a sixth recorded once. Sequencing was performed on blood. These receptors all come from a woman aged 45-59 years with Graves' hyperthyroidism that later progressed to Graves' ophthalmopathy.

The chain uses TRBV6-5 and TRBJ2-7; D gene unclear. Per germline, CDR1 MNHEY and CDR2 SVGAGI. The ends were cut back, 3 bases at V and 5 bases at J, with 14 bases in the middle. CDR3 length: 14 residues. The CDR3 reads CASSYGPSMDEQYF. The CDR3 nucleotides are TGTGCCAGCAGTTATGGCCCCTCTATGGACGAGCAGTACTTC.

The V and J genes are TRBV4-1 and TRBJ1-5; 8 bases align to TRBD1. This CDR3 has 15 amino acids. Trimming removed 3 bases from V and 7 bases from J; junction bases left unmatched: 8. The germline V gene encodes CDR1 MGHRA and CDR2 YSYEKL. The CDR3 reads CASSQTDRAEQPQHF. DNA of the CDR3: TGCGCCAGCAGCCAGACGGACAGGGCAGAACAGCCCCAGCATTTT.

This clonotype was counted between two and nine times. The chain carries TRBV3-1 and TRBJ1-2; D ambiguous. CDR1 and CDR2 from the germline V gene are LGHDT and YNNKEL (reference sequence). CDR3 length equals 14 residues. V was shortened by 0 bases and J by 4 bases, with 9 bases between the two germline ends. The CDR3 region has the DNA TGTGCCAGCAGCCAAGAATGGGCAGGCTATGGCTACACCTTC. It encodes CASSQEWAGYGYTF.

The chain uses TRBV10-3 and TRBJ2-3, with 7 bases fitting TRBD1. The germline V gene encodes CDR1 ENHRY and CDR2 SYGVKD. With V trimmed by 2 bases and J by 1 base, 6 bases remained unmatched. The CDR3 consists of 16 residues. CDR3 loop: CAISETRDSGTDTQYF. In DNA form, the CDR3 reads TGTGCCATCAGTGAGACCCGGGACAGTGGCACAGATACGCAGTATTTT.

This clonotype showed up many times. The chain combines TRBV3-1 with TRBJ1-2; D not certain. Trimming removed 4 bases from V and 4 bases from J, with 22 bases in between. The CDR3 covers 17 residues. The germline gives CDR1 LGHDT, CDR2 YNNKEL (reference sequence). The CDR3 region is CASSPRDPSMEIYGYTF. The CDR3 bases are TGTGCCAGCAGCCCCCGTGACCCGAGTATGGAAATCTATGGCTACACCTTC. Full variable domain (outside the CDR3, taken from reference TRBV3-1 and TRBJ1-2): DTAVSQTPKYLVTQMGNDKSIKCEQNLGHDTMYWYKQDSKKFLKIMFSYNNKELIINETVPNRFSPKSPDKAHLNLHINSLELGDSAVYFCASSPRDPSMEIYGYTFGSGTRLTVV.

The genes are TRBV19 and TRBJ1-2, with D uncertain. Between the trimmed V and J ends, which lost 1 base and 6 bases, there was a span of 15 bases. Germline assignment: CDR1 LNHDA and CDR2 SQIVND (reference sequence). The CDR3 length is 15 residues. The CDR3 region is CASSIALGRADGYTF. The CDR3 coding sequence is TGTGCCAGTAGTATAGCACTCGGAAGGGCTGATGGCTACACCTTC. The full variable domain, completed using reference TRBV19 and TRBJ1-2, is DGGITQSPKYLFRKEGQNVTLSCEQNLNHDAMYWYRQDPGQGLRLIYYSQIVNDFQKGDIAEGYSVSREKKESFPLTVTSAQKNPTAFYLCASSIALGRADGYTFGSGTRLTVV.

This clonotype was observed at least ten times. This chain connects TRBV5-1 to TRBJ2-5; 11 bases align to TRBD1. Germline CDR1 reads SGHRS; CDR2 reads YFSETQ. The V segment lost 1 base and the J segment 4 bases; nucleotides outside the gene matches: 3. The CDR3 covers 15 residues. CDR3 residues: CASSLTDRGRETQYF. The CDR3 bases are TGCGCCAGCAGCTTGACGGACAGGGGGCGAGAGACCCAGTACTTC.

The gene calls are TRBV7-8 and TRBJ2-7; TRBD1 agrees at 7 bases. This CDR3 has 15 residues. Unmatched junction bases numbered 14, after V lost 6 bases and J lost 6 bases. Germline values: CDR1 SGHVS, CDR2 FQNEAQ. DNA for the CDR3: TGTGCCAGCAGTTCCCCGACAGGGCACCCTTCCGAGCAGTACTTC. Translated: CASSSPTGHPSEQYF.

This clonotype was seen more than once but under ten times. The chain recombines TRBV20-1 with TRBJ2-3, with a tentative D call TRBD2 (6 bases). Looked up from germline, CDR1 is DFQATT and CDR2 is SNEGSKA (reference sequence). Trimming took off 2 bases at V and 4 bases at J, with 10 bases between the two ends. CDR3 length: 13 amino acids. The CDR3 region has the DNA TGCAGTGCTAGAAACCCGGGGGCAGATACGCAGTATTTT. This codes for CSARNPGADTQYF.

This clonotype occurred a few times. This chain uses TRBV20-1 with TRBJ1-1; TRBD1 aligns across 7 bases. Germline CDR1 and CDR2: DFQATT and SNEGSKA (reference sequence). The CDR3 is 14 amino acids. V lost 6 bases to trimming and J lost 0 bases; unmatched junction nucleotides: 7. The CDR3 sequence: CSAPQGGVNTEAFF. CDR3 coding DNA: TGCAGTGCGCCCCAGGGGGGGGTGAACACTGAAGCTTTCTTT.

This clonotype was seen a single time. The rearrangement links TRBV10-3 to TRBJ2-1; 8 bases are a match to TRBD2. Germline CDR1 reads ENHRY; CDR2 reads SYGVKD. The CDR3 is made up of 15 amino acids. Unmatched junction bases numbered 10, after V lost 4 bases and J lost 8 bases. In nucleotides, the CDR3 is TGTGCCATCAGTGTATCCGGGACTAGTGACGATGAGCAGTTCTTC. Amino acid sequence: CAISVSGTSDDEQFF.

The V call is TRBV29-1, the J call TRBJ2-7, with a possible D match to TRBD1 (7 bases). The length of the CDR3 is 11 residues. From germline, CDR1 is SQVTM and CDR2 ANQGSEA. The V end lost 3 bases, the J end lost 9 bases, and 12 bases lay between the germline ends. The CDR3 here is CSVDTGEVQYF. The CDR3 DNA sequence: TGCAGCGTTGACACAGGGGAGGTGCAGTACTTC.

Ten or more counts support this clonotype. This sequence joins TRBV11-1 and TRBJ2-7; D is possibly TRBD1 or TRBD2 (6 bases each). Trimming left V 0 bases short and J 2 bases short, with 14 bases between. This CDR3 spans 16 amino acids. Germline V gene data show CDR1 as SGHAT and CDR2 as FQDESV (reference sequence). As DNA, the CDR3 is TGTGCCAGCAGCTTAGCGGGGGGTTGGACAGCCTACGAGCAGTACTTC. This codes for CASSLAGGWTAYEQYF. The whole variable domain, filled in from reference TRBV11-1 and TRBJ2-7, reads EAEVAQSPRYKITEKSQAVAFWCDPISGHATLYWYRQILGQGPELLVQFQDESVVDDSQLPKDRFSAERLKGVDSTLKIQPAELGDSAMYLCASSLAGGWTAYEQYFGPGTRLTVT.

In its sample, this clonotype was seen a few times. The V gene is TRBV27, the J gene TRBJ2-1; D is undetermined. CDR3 length equals 15 residues. Trimming took 6 bases from V and 7 from J, leaving 19 bases between them. CDR1 is MNHEY and CDR2 is SMNVEV in the germline V gene (reference sequence). CDR3 amino acids: CASSQKYLEMNEQFF. CDR3 sequence (DNA): TGTGCCAGCAGCCAGAAGTACCTAGAAATGAATGAGCAGTTCTTC.

The genes are TRBV12-3 or TRBV12-4 and TRBJ2-5; 7 bases fit TRBD1. Trimming removed 5 bases from V and 10 bases from J; junction bases left unmatched: 7. The CDR3 contains 12 residues. CDR3 sequence reads: CASSPPAGGQYF. In nucleotides, the CDR3 is TGTGCCAGCAGTCCTCCAGCAGGGGGCCAGTACTTC.